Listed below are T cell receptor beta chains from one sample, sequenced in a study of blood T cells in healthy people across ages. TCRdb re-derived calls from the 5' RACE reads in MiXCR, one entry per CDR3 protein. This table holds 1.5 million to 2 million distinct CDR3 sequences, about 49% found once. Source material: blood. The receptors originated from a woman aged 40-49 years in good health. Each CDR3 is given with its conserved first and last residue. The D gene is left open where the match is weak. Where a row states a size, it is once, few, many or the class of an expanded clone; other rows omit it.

TGTGCCAGCAGCCCCCGGACTCCCAATACGCAGTATTTT | CASSPRTPNTQYF | TRBV12-3/TRBV12-4 | few | NA | TRBJ2-3
TGTGCCAGCAGCAAAGAGGGGGGCGCGGGGGTTGAGAATGGCTACACCTTC | CASSKEGGAGVENGYTF | TRBV21-1 | few | NA | TRBJ1-2
TGTGCCAGCAGCCGCTACGATCCCTTAGCAGGAGGGGATACAGATACGCAGTATTTT | CASSRYDPLAGGDTDTQYF | TRBV7-2 | NA | NA | TRBJ2-3
TGTGCCACCAGCAGAGTCATCGGCGCAGGATACGAGCAGTACTTC | CATSRVIGAGYEQYF | TRBV15 | NA | NA | TRBJ2-7
TGCAGTGCTAGATGCCCCGGGACAGCGGACAATGAGCAGTTCTTC | CSARCPGTADNEQFF | TRBV20-1 | NA | TRBD1 | TRBJ2-1
TGTGCCACCAGTGGTTCGGGTTTTCTCTACGAGCAGTACTTC | CATSGSGFLYEQYF | TRBV24-1 | NA | NA | TRBJ2-7
TGCGCCAGCAGCCAAGATATGGAGACGGCTAGCGGGGGGGAGACCCAGTACTTC | CASSQDMETASGGETQYF | TRBV4-3 | few | TRBD2 | TRBJ2-5
TGTGCCAGCAGCTCCCCTCCAGGGGGAGGAAAATACGAGCAGTACTTC | CASSSPPGGGKYEQYF | TRBV7-9 | NA | NA | TRBJ2-7
TGTGCCAGCAAAGACGAGGGACCGGCAACGGAGGGGCTGTTTTTT | CASKDEGPATEGLFF | TRBV12-3/TRBV12-4 | NA | NA | TRBJ1-4
TGCAGTGCTAGAGAACCTAGCGGGGGGGCTTATAATGAGCAGTTCTTC | CSAREPSGGAYNEQFF | TRBV20-1 | NA | TRBD2 | TRBJ2-1
TGTGCCAGCAGTTGGGGAGGACAGGACTCCTACGAGCAGTACTTC | CASSWGGQDSYEQYF | TRBV6-2/TRBV6-3 | few | NA | TRBJ2-7
TGTGCTAGCAGCCCTTCCCCGGGGGTCGGGACCCAGTACTTC | CASSPSPGVGTQYF | TRBV7-7 | NA | NA | TRBJ2-5
TGTGCCACCAGCAGAGATCGAATGTCAGGGACCAATCAGCCCCAGCATTTT | CATSRDRMSGTNQPQHF | TRBV15 | few | NA | TRBJ1-5
TGCAGTGCTAGAGGCGAGCGGAAGCAAGAGACCCAGTACTTC | CSARGERKQETQYF | TRBV20-1 | NA | NA | TRBJ2-5
TGCGCCAGCAGCTGGCTAGCGGGGGCCGTTCAAGAGACCCAGTACTTC | CASSWLAGAVQETQYF | TRBV5-1 | NA | TRBD2 | TRBJ2-5
TGCGCCAGCAGCCAAGGTCACGAGTTTCTAGAAGCTTTCTTT | CASSQGHEFLEAFF | TRBV4-1 | NA | NA | TRBJ1-1
TGCGCCAGCAGCTTGGAGCCGGGACAGGAAAAACTGTTTTTT | CASSLEPGQEKLFF | TRBV5-1 | NA | TRBD1 | TRBJ1-4
TGTGCCAGCAGCTTAAAGCGGAACTATGGCTACACCTTC | CASSLKRNYGYTF | TRBV7-2 | few | NA | TRBJ1-2
TGTGCCACCAGTGATCCGGCGGTGGCGGGTAACTATGGCTACACCTTC | CATSDPAVAGNYGYTF | TRBV24-1 | NA | NA | TRBJ1-2
TGTGCCACCAGCAGAGGTTCTAGCGGGGTCCAAGAGACCCAGTACTTC | CATSRGSSGVQETQYF | TRBV15 | few | TRBD2 | TRBJ2-5
TGTGCCAGCAGCTTTGGCGGGAGGGGCTCCTACAATGAGCAGTTCTTC | CASSFGGRGSYNEQFF | TRBV13 | NA | TRBD2 | TRBJ2-1
TGTGCCAGCAGCTTGACGGACAGGGGGATCGCCTACGAGCAGTACTTC | CASSLTDRGIAYEQYF | TRBV5-5 | NA | TRBD1 | TRBJ2-7